Each of the 29 T cell receptor beta chains below was sequenced from the same sample in a study of T cell responses to AZD1222 COVID-19 vaccine. Profiled with immunoSEQ multiplex PCR; TCRdb holds only in-frame clones, not every one. The sample has about 140,000 clones; around nine tenths are singletons. Sequencing used peripheral blood, obtained on day 0 of AZD1222 vaccination. These receptor sequences come from an adult in good health.

V is TRBV5-1 and J is TRBJ1-2, with 9 bases fitting TRBD1. J lost 8 bases, V lost 0 bases, and 8 bases had no gene match. Germline values: CDR1 SGHRS, CDR2 YFSETQ. The CDR3 is made up of 15 amino acids. The CDR3 DNA follows: TGCGCCAGCAGCTTGGAAGGGACAGGGAGGGTCGGCTACACCTTC. Its protein product is CASSLEGTGRVGYTF.

This chain connects TRBV28 to TRBJ1-5, with a weak D call TRBD1 (5 bases). Germline assignment: CDR1 MDHEN and CDR2 SYDVKM. The CDR3 extends over 20 amino acids. The V end was cut by 6 bases, the J end by 0 bases, with 27 bases between. Here the CDR3 DNA reads TGTGCCAGCAGGTCCCGTAATCGGGGGTTGATACACCCTAGCAATCAGCCCCAGCATTTT. Translated: CASRSRNRGLIHPSNQPQHF.

This clone was counted a single time. This chain joins TRBV5-4 and TRBJ1-3; D not certain. This CDR3 comprises 15 residues. V was cut by 4 bases and J by 2 bases, with 13 bases left in between. Germline V CDR1 and CDR2: SGHNT, YYREEE (reference sequence). This CDR3 reads CASSRAGIPGNTIYF. The CDR3 region has the DNA TGTGCCAGCAGCCGCGCAGGAATCCCTGGAAACACCATATATTTT.

CDR3 region: CAWSGDSGVQKETQYF. The CDR3 DNA reads TGTGCCTGGAGTGGCGATAGCGGGGTTCAAAAAGAGACCCAGTACTTC. The J gene is TRBJ2-5, the V gene TRBV30, with 8 bases identical to TRBD2. The germline gives CDR1 GTSNPN, CDR2 SVGIG (reference sequence). The V and J ends lost 1 base and 3 bases, in that order; junction bases with no gene match: 10. This CDR3 comprises 16 residues.

The J gene is TRBJ2-5, the V gene TRBV3-1 (or the pseudogene TRBV3-2), with 15 bases aligning to TRBD2. Germline assignment: CDR1 LGHDT and CDR2 YNNKEL (reference sequence). The CDR3 runs to 16 residues. V lost 4 bases and J lost 10; bases outside the gene matches: 10. The chain's CDR3 is CASSPNPGTSGRIQYF. CDR3 coding DNA: TGTGCCAGCAGCCCAAATCCCGGGACTAGCGGGAGGATCCAGTACTTC.

The chain uses TRBV25-1 and TRBJ1-1; D uncertain. The CDR3 runs 13 residues. The V gene's germline CDR1 is MGHDK and CDR2 SYGVNS. V lost 5 bases and J 0 bases, leaving 7 bases between the germline ends. The CDR3 bases are TGTGCCAGCAGTAGCAACATGAACACTGAAGCTTTCTTT. Residues: CASSSNMNTEAFF.

The chain joins TRBV19 to TRBJ1-3, with unresolved D. The CDR3 totals 15 residues. Trimming took 1 base from V and 0 from J, leaving 7 bases between them. Germline lookup yields CDR1 LNHDA and CDR2 SQIVND (reference sequence). CDR3 bases: TGTGCCAGTAGTATAGGAAAAAGCTCTGGAAACACCATATATTTT. This sequence encodes CASSIGKSSGNTIYF.

This clone appeared a few times. Written as DNA, the CDR3 is TGTGCCAGCAGCGCCGACACAATTCCCTCCTACGAGCAGTACTTC. Protein sequence: CASSADTIPSYEQYF. The chain couples TRBV9 to TRBJ2-7; D remains ambiguous. The germline V gene has CDR1 SGDLS and CDR2 YYNGEE. The CDR3 has 15 amino acids. The V end lost 3 bases, the J end lost 0 bases, and 13 bases lay between the germline ends.

This clone came up once. The V gene is TRBV2, the J gene TRBJ2-7, with 9 bases that match TRBD1. V was pared by 6 bases and J by 4 bases, with 7 bases of the junction left unmatched. Germline CDR1 reads SNHLY; CDR2 reads FYNNEI. CDR3 length: 14 residues. The DNA of the CDR3 is TGTGCCAGCAGCCCCTTACAGGGGGCTTACGAGCAGTACTTC. Its translation: CASSPLQGAYEQYF.

This clone was counted a few times. The chain joins TRBV7-9 to TRBJ1-2; the D gene is possibly TRBD1 (5 bases). With 3 bases removed from V and 7 bases from J, the gap between germline ends came to 18 bases. This CDR3 contains 15 residues. CDR1 is SEHNR and CDR2 is FQNEAQ in the germline V gene (reference sequence). Here the CDR3 DNA reads TGTGCCAGCAGCTTTGTAGGGGCCCCCCCTCTTGGCTACACCTTC. Translated, it gives CASSFVGAPPLGYTF.

The chain combines TRBV6-5 with TRBJ2-7; 10 nucleotides line up with TRBD2. This CDR3 spans 15 amino acids. Germline V CDR1 and CDR2: MNHEY, SVGAGI. The junction had 6 bases not matched to a gene; V was cut back by 5 bases and J by 2 bases. CDR3 DNA: TGTGCCAGCAGTCAATGGACTAGCGGCACCTACGAGCAGTACTTC. Its protein is CASSQWTSGTYEQYF.

The chain has TRBV11-2 and TRBJ2-3, with D perhaps matching TRBD2 (5 bases). Trimming pared 3 bases from V and 4 bases from J, leaving 11 bases between. The germline gives CDR1 SGHAT, CDR2 FQNNGV. CDR3 length equals 14 residues. For the CDR3, the DNA is TGTGCCAGCAGCTTTAATTGGGGAGCAGATACGCAGTATTTT. Translation: CASSFNWGADTQYF.

V and J are TRBV9 and TRBJ2-1, with D unclear. The V and J ends lost 0 bases and 0 bases respectively, with 4 bases between them. The CDR3 is made up of 14 amino acids. Germline V gives CDR1 SGDLS, CDR2 YYNGEE. Written as DNA, the CDR3 is TGTGCCAGCAGCGTAGAAAGCTCCTACAATGAGCAGTTCTTC. This codes for CASSVESSYNEQFF.

The V gene is TRBV7-9, the J gene TRBJ1-1; 9 nucleotides line up with TRBD1. The CDR3 spans 13 residues. Germline V gene sequence: CDR1 SEHNR, CDR2 FQNEAQ (reference sequence). J gave up 1 base and V 9 bases, and 3 bases lay outside the gene matches. The CDR3 here is CASWGQGNTEAFF. The CDR3 DNA reads TGTGCCAGTTGGGGACAGGGGAACACTGAAGCTTTCTTT.

The chain is built from TRBV10-2 and TRBJ2-1; TRBD2 matches at 10 bases. V lost 6 bases and J lost 2; bases outside the gene matches: 10. The V gene's germline CDR1 is WSHSY and CDR2 SAAADI. CDR3 length: 17 residues. The CDR3 nucleotides read TGCGCCAGCAGATCAGCGGGGGGGCTCGGGGCCTACAATGAGCAGTTCTTC. It encodes CASRSAGGLGAYNEQFF.

The J gene is TRBJ2-5, the V gene TRBV3-1 (or the pseudogene TRBV3-2), with 14 bases identical to TRBD2. V shed 4 bases and J 6 bases; nucleotides not matched to a gene: 4. The CDR3 loop spans 15 amino acids. Germline values: CDR1 LGHDT, CDR2 YNNKEL (reference sequence). The DNA of the CDR3 is TGTGCCAGCAGCCTGACTAGCGGGGGGGCCCAGACCCAGTACTTC. Translating gives CASSLTSGGAQTQYF.

V and J are TRBV28 and TRBJ1-4; tentatively, D is TRBD1 (5 bases). Trimming removed 5 bases from V and 3 bases from J, with 19 bases in between. The CDR3 covers 17 residues. Germline CDR1 is MDHEN and CDR2 is SYDVKM. Here the CDR3 reads CASSPEGWGKANEKLFF. The CDR3 nucleotides read TGTGCCAGCAGTCCCGAGGGGTGGGGCAAGGCTAATGAAAAACTGTTTTTT. Supplemented by reference TRBV28 and TRBJ1-4, the full variable domain reads DVKVTQSSRYLVKRTGEKVFLECVQDMDHENMFWYRQDPGLGLRLIYFSYDVKMKEKGDIPEGYSVSREKKERFSLILESASTNQTSMYLCASSPEGWGKANEKLFFGSGTQLSVL.

The rearrangement uses TRBV5-1 and TRBJ1-1, with unresolved D. The V end was cut by 0 bases, the J end by 0 bases, with 6 bases between. The germline V gene has CDR1 SGHRS and CDR2 YFSETQ. The CDR3 sequence is 14 residues long. The chain's CDR3 is CASSLDHMNTEAFF. The CDR3 nucleotides read TGCGCCAGCAGCTTGGACCACATGAACACTGAAGCTTTCTTT.

This chain links TRBV6-5 with TRBJ2-2; 7 positions agree with TRBD1. This CDR3 has 15 amino acids. Germline V gives CDR1 MNHEY, CDR2 SVGAGI. J lost 3 bases, V lost 2 bases, and 3 bases had no gene match. CDR3 region: CASSYEGQHTGELFF. The CDR3 region has the DNA TGTGCCAGCAGTTACGAGGGACAGCACACCGGGGAGCTGTTTTTT.

The chain carries TRBV10-1 and TRBJ2-1; 10 nucleotides match TRBD2. This CDR3 spans 14 amino acids. Germline V gene data show CDR1 as WNHNN and CDR2 as SYGVQD (reference sequence). V trimming: 6 bases; J trimming: 5 bases; junction bases outside the gene matches: 4. The CDR3 DNA reads as TGCGCCAGCAGAATGGGACTAGCGAACAATGAGCAGTTCTTC. Its translation is CASRMGLANNEQFF.

The V gene is TRBV6-5, the J gene TRBJ2-2; D is ambiguous. The CDR3 is 14 amino acids. Trimming took 4 bases from V and 4 from J, leaving 10 bases between them. Germline-derived CDR1 and CDR2 are MNHEY and SVGAGI. CDR3 DNA: TGTGCCAGCAGTTTCACGACAAGCACCGGGGAGCTGTTTTTT. Protein product: CASSFTTSTGELFF.

V is TRBV6-6 and J is TRBJ1-5; a weak D match, TRBD1 (5 bases). The CDR3 is 15 residues long. Germline loops: CDR1 MNHNY, CDR2 SVGAGI (reference sequence). V dropped 8 bases and J dropped 0 bases, with 14 bases sitting between them. The CDR3, as DNA: TGTGCCAGCGTATTAGGACAAGCTAGCAATCAGCCCCAGCATTTT. Residues: CASVLGQASNQPQHF.

The V and J genes are TRBV5-5 and TRBJ1-2; D is possibly TRBD1 (5 bases). Germline lookup yields CDR1 SGHKS and CDR2 YYEKEE (reference sequence). Trimming left V 4 bases short and J 3 bases short, with 13 bases between. CDR3 length: 14 amino acids. CDR3 bases: TGTGCCAGCAGCCCTGATGGGGGGTACTATGGCTACACCTTC. This sequence encodes CASSPDGGYYGYTF.

This clone occurred once. This chain connects TRBV28 to TRBJ1-1, with 7 bases matching TRBD1. The germline gives CDR1 MDHEN, CDR2 SYDVKM. V lost 3 bases and J lost 1; bases outside the gene matches: 5. This CDR3 comprises 15 residues. The CDR3 nucleotides read TGTGCCAGCAGTTTCGACAGGGTCCCGAACACTGAAGCTTTCTTT. Amino acid sequence: CASSFDRVPNTEAFF.

The genes are TRBV3-1 (or the pseudogene TRBV3-2) and TRBJ2-1; tentative D call: TRBD2 (5 bases). The V gene's germline CDR1 is LGHDT and CDR2 YNNKEL (reference sequence). The V end lost 1 base, the J end lost 5 bases, and 15 bases lay between the germline ends. This CDR3 spans 16 amino acids. Here the CDR3 DNA reads TGTGCCAGCAGCCAAGTTGCCAGGAGGCAAAACAATGAGCAGTTCTTC. Amino acids: CASSQVARRQNNEQFF.

The V and J genes are TRBV7-8 and TRBJ2-7, with D perhaps matching TRBD1 (5 bases). The CDR3 has 14 amino acids. Trimming shortened V by 4 bases and J by 2 bases, and 12 bases separated the two germline ends. Germline assignment: CDR1 SGHVS and CDR2 FQNEAQ. The CDR3 is CASSYYRIPYEQYF. The CDR3 DNA sequence: TGTGCCAGCAGCTATTACAGGATCCCCTACGAGCAGTACTTC.

J is TRBJ1-1 and V is TRBV18, with a weak D call TRBD1 (5 bases). Germline-derived CDR1 and CDR2 are KGHSH and LQKENI. The CDR3 length is 14 residues. The V end was cut by 3 bases, the J end by 1 base, with 9 bases between. The chain's CDR3 is CASSPRGSNTEAFF. The CDR3 DNA sequence: TGTGCCAGCTCACCGCGGGGGTCGAACACTGAAGCTTTCTTT.

This clone was counted once. This chain connects TRBV6-1 to TRBJ1-1; tentatively, D is TRBD1 (6 bases). CDR1 MNHNS and CDR2 SASEGT come from the germline V gene. Deletions cut 2 bases from V and 6 bases from J, with 19 bases between. The CDR3 totals 16 residues. The CDR3: CASSERDTRLISEAFF. The CDR3 DNA reads TGTGCCAGCAGTGAACGGGACACCCGCCTTATCTCTGAAGCTTTCTTT.

This clone has more than one count but fewer than ten. This chain links TRBV30 with TRBJ1-4; no reliable D call. The V and J ends lost 2 bases and 10 bases respectively, with 20 bases between them. The germline CDR1 and CDR2 sequences are GTSNPN and SVGIG (reference sequence). The CDR3 covers 15 residues. For the CDR3, the DNA is TGTGCCTGGAGTTTGAGAGGGTTCTTGGGGATAAAACTGTTTTTT. Translated, it gives CAWSLRGFLGIKLFF.